This T cell receptor (beta chain) was found in a study of T cell responses to AZD1222 COVID-19 vaccine. Study-wide results and limits: The sample set comprised mostly white British donors with more females, and clonal diversity was possibly underestimated. Spike was spanned by vaccine-associated CD4 TCRs, with dominance at 160-218 and 743-854. Only after the peak T cell response were repertoires sampled.

Assay: immunoSEQ multiplex PCR; the TCRdb copy retains only in-frame clones and omits some. The sample includes about 270,000 clones, approximately 94% of them seen just once. Comment on this clone: The target antigen is unknown.

CDR1 and CDR2 (germline): MDHEN, SYDVKM. J gave up 1 base and V 6 bases, and 9 bases lay outside the gene matches. The CDR3 is made up of 15 amino acids. The TCR originated in an adult who received the AZD1222 COVID-19 vaccine. The V gene is TRBV28, the J gene TRBJ2-7; 7 bases fit TRBD1. Sample: peripheral blood, taken 28 days after the second AZD1222 dose. The CDR3 spells CASSTIRDRSYEQYF. The DNA of the CDR3 is TGTGCCAGCAGCACTATCCGGGACAGATCCTACGAGCAGTACTTC.